Presented here are 17 T cell receptor beta chains from one specimen sequenced in a study of vaccination and CD4 T cells after COVID-19. CD4+ T cells that had been cultured provided DNA sequenced with the Oncomine TCR Beta short-read assay. TCRdb re-called the PCR reads with MiXCR, one entry per CDR3 protein. The repertoire consists of about 22,000 distinct CDR3 sequences, with approximately 29% occurring once and the leading ten covering around 10%. No antigens are known for them. The sample's time point: late sampling 161 to 241 days after vaccination in a few convalescent patients. The treatment is: roughly ten-day PBMC culture with coronavirus spike peptide pools or control peptides (ViraFEST assay). The material sequenced was CD4+ T cells from blood, cultured in vitro, taken about 7 months after SARS-CoV-2 vaccination. These receptors came from a human donor who had recovered from COVID-19.

A few counts support this clonotype. V gene TRBV7-3 combines with J gene TRBJ1-2; D call uncertain. The CDR3 runs to 15 residues. The V end was cut by 5 bases, the J end by 3 bases, with 16 bases between. Germline assignment: CDR1 SGHTA and CDR2 FQGTGA. The chain's CDR3 is CASSGWAQSDYGYTF. The CDR3 nucleotides read TGTGCCAGCAGCGGATGGGCCCAGAGCGACTATGGCTACACCTTC.

The rearrangement links TRBV7-3 to TRBJ1-1; D unresolved. Germline assignment: CDR1 SGHTA and CDR2 FQGTGA. The V end was cut by 3 bases, the J end by 6 bases, with 11 bases between. This CDR3 contains 13 residues. CDR3 amino acids: CASSFDGNAEAFF. The CDR3 nucleotides are TGTGCCAGCAGCTTTGACGGTAACGCTGAAGCTTTCTTT.

The V call is TRBV14, the J call TRBJ2-3; tentatively, D is TRBD1 or TRBD2 (5 bases each). V was clipped by 4 bases and J by 4 bases, with 18 bases between them. CDR1 SGHDN and CDR2 FVKESK come from the germline V gene. CDR3 length equals 16 residues. The CDR3 is CASSPRAAVRADTQYF. In DNA form, the CDR3 reads TGTGCCAGCAGCCCGCGGGCTGCTGTCAGGGCAGATACGCAGTATTTT.

This rearrangement joins TRBV20-1 to TRBJ2-1; 7 nucleotides agree with TRBD2. The CDR3 runs 17 residues. The germline CDR1 and CDR2 sequences are DFQATT and SNEGSKA (reference sequence). V dropped 0 bases and J dropped 5; count of bases not matched to a gene: 13. CDR3 sequence: CSARDKGTLAVNNEQFF. Written as DNA, the CDR3 is TGCAGTGCTAGAGATAAAGGCACGCTAGCGGTAAACAATGAGCAGTTCTTC.

In its sample, this clonotype was seen a few times. In DNA form, the CDR3 reads TGTGCCAGCACCATAGGGAGGAACTCTGGAAACACCATATATTTT. Amino acids: CASTIGRNSGNTIYF. The chain couples TRBV7-9 to TRBJ1-3; the D is unclear. The CDR3 loop spans 15 amino acids. Germline CDR1 is SEHNR and CDR2 is FQNEAQ (reference sequence). Trimming took off 7 bases at V and 0 bases at J, with 13 bases between the two ends. Complete variable domain (other parts from reference TRBV7-9 and TRBJ1-3): DTGVSQNPRHKITKRGQNVTFRCDPISEHNRLYWYRQTLGQGPEFLTYFQNEAQLEKSRLLSDRFSAERPKGSFSTLEIQRTEQGDSAMYLCASTIGRNSGNTIYFGEGSWLTVV.

V usage is TRBV11-3 and J usage is TRBJ2-2, with TRBD2 matching 10 bases. CDR3 length: 15 residues. V shed 6 bases and J 1 base; nucleotides not matched to a gene: 2. CDR1 SGHNT and CDR2 YENEEA come from the germline V gene. Written as DNA, the CDR3 is TGTGCCAGCAGTACTAGCGGGGTGAACACCGGGGAGCTGTTTTTT. Its protein product is CASSTSGVNTGELFF.

This clonotype was observed a handful of times. The V and J genes are TRBV7-6 and TRBJ1-6; possibly TRBD1 for D (5 bases). The V gene lost 5 bases and the J gene lost 10 bases, with 21 bases spanning the gap. Germline lookup yields CDR1 SGHVS and CDR2 FNYEAQ. This CDR3 is 16 amino acids long. DNA of the CDR3: TGTGCCAGCAGCCGGACTATCAGGGATGAGGGCTCACCCCTCCACTTT. Protein: CASSRTIRDEGSPLHF.

The sample holds a few counts of this clonotype. The rearrangement links TRBV5-1 to TRBJ1-2; 7 bases align to TRBD1. Losses at the gene ends were 3 bases for V and 5 bases for J; bases not matched to a gene: 7. Germline V gene lookup returns CDR1 SGHRS and CDR2 YFSETQ. The CDR3 totals 14 residues. The CDR3 protein is CASSSGTAWYGYTF. The CDR3 DNA reads as TGCGCCAGCAGCTCCGGGACAGCTTGGTATGGCTACACCTTC.

V is TRBV6-5 and J is TRBJ1-1, with D unresolved. The CDR3 is made up of 14 amino acids. V lost 2 bases and J 5 bases, leaving 12 bases between the germline ends. CDR1 MNHEY and CDR2 SVGAGI come from the germline V gene. CDR3 nucleotide sequence: TGTGCCAGCAGTTACCGCGAGCCAGGTACTGAAGCTTTCTTT. Translation: CASSYREPGTEAFF.

This clonotype was counted a few times. The chain has TRBV7-8 and TRBJ2-2; 14 bases are shared with TRBD2. The ends lost 5 bases at V and 5 bases at J; junction bases unmatched: 7. From germline, CDR1 is SGHVS and CDR2 FQNEAQ. This CDR3 contains 17 residues. CDR3 protein: CASSPGLAGARTGELFF. The CDR3 bases are TGTGCCAGCAGCCCGGGACTAGCGGGGGCAAGGACCGGGGAGCTGTTTTTT.

This chain uses TRBV7-3 with TRBJ1-5; no firm D call. Germline assignment: CDR1 SGHTA and CDR2 FQGTGA. The length of the CDR3 is 15 residues. The V end lost 5 bases, the J end lost 0 bases, and 11 bases lay between the germline ends. CDR3 sequence: CASSPEGNSNQPQHF. The CDR3, as DNA: TGTGCCAGCAGCCCGGAGGGAAATAGCAATCAGCCCCAGCATTTT.

This chain links TRBV2 with TRBJ2-7; D possibly corresponds to TRBD1 (5 bases). The V and J ends lost 8 bases and 6 bases respectively, with 23 bases between them. CDR1 is SNHLY, CDR2 FYNNEI, per germline. The CDR3 has 15 amino acids. For the CDR3, the DNA is TGTGCCAGCCACTGGTTATCTTCGACAGACGGCGAGCAGTACTTC. This gives the protein CASHWLSSTDGEQYF.

The rearrangement uses TRBV11-1 and TRBJ2-7; the D gene is possibly TRBD2 (5 bases). This CDR3 region has 15 residues. The V end was cut by 1 base, the J end by 2 bases, with 12 bases between. Germline V gene data show CDR1 as SGHAT and CDR2 as FQDESV (reference sequence). Written as DNA, the CDR3 is TGTGCCAGCAGCTTAGAGAGCGGATACACCTACGAGCAGTACTTC. Protein sequence: CASSLESGYTYEQYF.

CDR3 region: CSASDGADTEAFF. The CDR3 DNA reads TGCAGTGCTAGTGACGGAGCGGACACTGAAGCTTTCTTT. The J gene is TRBJ1-1, the V gene TRBV20-1; the D is unclear. The CDR3 runs 13 residues. Germline V gene sequence: CDR1 DFQATT, CDR2 SNEGSKA (reference sequence). Trimming stripped 3 bases from V and 3 bases from J, with 11 bases between.

The chain links TRBV20-1 to TRBJ2-1; 10 bases are shared with TRBD2. The CDR3 sequence is 15 residues long. Looked up from germline, CDR1 is DFQATT and CDR2 is SNEGSKA (reference sequence). V shed 5 bases, J shed 13 bases, and the junction held 17 bases outside the gene matches. The CDR3 is CSALPSAGGYGLQFF. The CDR3 coding sequence is TGCAGTGCTTTGCCCTCAGCGGGAGGGTATGGTTTACAGTTCTTC.

This chain links TRBV5-1 with TRBJ2-1; 8 nucleotides align to TRBD2. Germline-derived CDR1 and CDR2 are SGHRS and YFSETQ. The CDR3 is made up of 14 amino acids. V lost 3 bases to trimming and J lost 3 bases; unmatched junction nucleotides: 2. The CDR3 sequence is CASSYSGDYNEQFF. The CDR3 coding sequence is TGCGCCAGCAGCTATAGCGGGGACTACAATGAGCAGTTCTTC.

This chain links TRBV6-2 or TRBV6-3 with TRBJ1-5; D might be TRBD1 (5 bases). The length of the CDR3 is 14 residues. The germline V gene has CDR1 MNHEY and CDR2 SVGEGT. Trimming stripped 5 bases from V and 3 bases from J, with 11 bases between. The CDR3: CASSPDTINQPQHF. CDR3 sequence (DNA): TGTGCCAGCAGTCCGGACACTATCAATCAGCCCCAGCATTTT.